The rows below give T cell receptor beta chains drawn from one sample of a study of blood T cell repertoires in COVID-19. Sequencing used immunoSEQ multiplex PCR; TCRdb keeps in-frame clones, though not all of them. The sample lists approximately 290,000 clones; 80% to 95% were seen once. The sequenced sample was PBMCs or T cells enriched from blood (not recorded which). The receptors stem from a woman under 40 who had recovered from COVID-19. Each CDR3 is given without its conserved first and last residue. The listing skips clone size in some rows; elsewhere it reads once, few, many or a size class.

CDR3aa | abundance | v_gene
ASSFGGAANTGELF | NA | TRBV28
ASSSRQGNEQF | NA | TRBV28
ASSSTGYEQY | NA | TRBV5-1
ASSRETGAAGRYT | NA | TRBV4-2
ASSSGQSNQPQH | NA | TRBV6-5
ASSLERFTDTQY | once | TRBV5-1
ASSLGQGITNEKLF | NA | TRBV7-2
ARAGGSSYEQY | NA | TRBV30
SASERLKPYNEQF | NA | TRBV20-1
ASSLGTSGATYNEQF | NA | TRBV7-2
ASTESSGRTYNEQF | NA | TRBV19
ASSLASRGLGPNEQF | NA | TRBV7-3
ASSMRDSNQPQH | NA | TRBV19
ASSLGGQGQANYGYT | few | TRBV5-4
ASSLEGTRNSPLH | few | TRBV5-5
ASSPQGGSGNTIY | NA | TRBV9
ASSPPGRGGELF | NA | TRBV4-1
ASSPPRTGVSGELF | NA | TRBV18
AWILDRDYGYT | NA | TRBV30
ASSLGGHEQY | NA | TRBV27
ASSASQGLYNSPLH | NA | TRBV4-3
ASSQRRATEGAYNEQF | NA | TRBV4-1
ASSIDSMSETQY | once | TRBV7-9
ASSLSGRGALNTEAF | NA | TRBV7-2
ASSLAGGPYESDTQY | NA | TRBV7-8
ASSLRARATNEKLF | NA | TRBV7-2
ASSKSTSDRESYEQY | NA | TRBV21-1
ASSPTSGRHEQY | NA | TRBV5-4
ASSPATGPGEKLF | NA | TRBV7-2
ATSADTGGTAYNEQF | NA | TRBV24-1
ASSYGATKNTGELF | NA | TRBV5-6
ATSDSRETNYGYT | NA | TRBV24-1
ASSPVHRGRTGELF | NA | TRBV28
ASSLGLAGAFYTGELF | NA | TRBV27
AGSGTGFEKLF | NA | TRBV2